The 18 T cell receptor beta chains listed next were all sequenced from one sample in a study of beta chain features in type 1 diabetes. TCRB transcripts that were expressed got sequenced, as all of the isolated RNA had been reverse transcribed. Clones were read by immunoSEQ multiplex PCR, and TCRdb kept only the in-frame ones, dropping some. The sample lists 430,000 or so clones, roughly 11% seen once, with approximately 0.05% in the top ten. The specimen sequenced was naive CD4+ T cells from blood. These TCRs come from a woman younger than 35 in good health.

CDR3 loop: CASSLIKRGGNTEAFF. As DNA, the CDR3 is TGTGCCAGCAGCTTAATTAAGAGGGGAGGGAACACTGAAGCTTTCTTT. J is TRBJ1-1 and V is TRBV13, with TRBD1 as a possible D gene (5 bases). The germline V gene has CDR1 PRHDT and CDR2 FYEKMQ (reference sequence). The CDR3 length is 16 residues. V lost 2 bases and J 1 base, leaving 14 bases between the germline ends. Full variable domain (outside the CDR3, taken from reference TRBV13 and TRBJ1-1): AAGVIQSPRHLIKEKRETATLKCYPIPRHDTVYWYQQGPGQDPQFLISFYEKMQSDKGSIPDRFSAQQFSDYHSELNMSSLELGDSALYFCASSLIKRGGNTEAFFGQGTRLTVV.

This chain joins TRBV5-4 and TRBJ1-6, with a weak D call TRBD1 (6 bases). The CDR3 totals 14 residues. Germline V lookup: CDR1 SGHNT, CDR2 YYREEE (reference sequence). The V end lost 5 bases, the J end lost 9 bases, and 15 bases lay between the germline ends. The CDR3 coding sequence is TGTGCCAGCAGTCTGGACAGTACAGTTTCACCCCTCCACTTT. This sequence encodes CASSLDSTVSPLHF.

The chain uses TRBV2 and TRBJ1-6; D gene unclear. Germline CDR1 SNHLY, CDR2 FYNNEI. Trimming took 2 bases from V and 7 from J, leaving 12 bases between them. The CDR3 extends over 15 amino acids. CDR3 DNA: TGTGCCAGCAGTGAAATGGCGGGCACGAATTCACCCCTCCACTTT. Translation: CASSEMAGTNSPLHF.

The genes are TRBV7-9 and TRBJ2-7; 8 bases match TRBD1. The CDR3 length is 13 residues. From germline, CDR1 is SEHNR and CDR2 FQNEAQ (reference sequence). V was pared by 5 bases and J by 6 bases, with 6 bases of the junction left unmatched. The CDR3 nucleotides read TGTGCCAGCAGCCAGGCAGGGGGCGGCGAGCAGTACTTC. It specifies CASSQAGGGEQYF.

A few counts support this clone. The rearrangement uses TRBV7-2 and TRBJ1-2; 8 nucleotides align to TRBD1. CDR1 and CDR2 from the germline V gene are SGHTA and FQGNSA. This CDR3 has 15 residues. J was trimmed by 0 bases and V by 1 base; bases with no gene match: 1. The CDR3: CASSLVQGANYGYTF. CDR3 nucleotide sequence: TGTGCCAGCAGCTTAGTACAGGGGGCTAACTATGGCTACACCTTC.

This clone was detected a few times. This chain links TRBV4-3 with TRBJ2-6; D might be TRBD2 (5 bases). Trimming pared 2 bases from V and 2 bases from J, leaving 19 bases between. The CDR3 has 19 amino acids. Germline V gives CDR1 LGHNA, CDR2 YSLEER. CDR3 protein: CASSQQREKGLTGANVLTF. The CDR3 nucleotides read TGCGCCAGCAGCCAACAAAGGGAGAAGGGCTTGACTGGGGCCAACGTCCTGACTTTC.

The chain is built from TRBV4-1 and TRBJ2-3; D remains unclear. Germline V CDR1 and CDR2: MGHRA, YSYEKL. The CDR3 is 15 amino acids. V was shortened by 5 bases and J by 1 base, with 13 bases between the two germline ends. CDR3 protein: CASSNQFPGTDTQYF. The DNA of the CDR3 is TGCGCCAGCAGCAATCAGTTTCCGGGCACAGATACGCAGTATTTT.

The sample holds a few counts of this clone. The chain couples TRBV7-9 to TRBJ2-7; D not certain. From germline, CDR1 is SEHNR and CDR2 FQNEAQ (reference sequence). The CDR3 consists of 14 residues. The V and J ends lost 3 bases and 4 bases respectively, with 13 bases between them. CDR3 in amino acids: CASSFQQGPYEQYF. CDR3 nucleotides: TGTGCCAGCAGCTTCCAACAAGGTCCGTACGAGCAGTACTTC.

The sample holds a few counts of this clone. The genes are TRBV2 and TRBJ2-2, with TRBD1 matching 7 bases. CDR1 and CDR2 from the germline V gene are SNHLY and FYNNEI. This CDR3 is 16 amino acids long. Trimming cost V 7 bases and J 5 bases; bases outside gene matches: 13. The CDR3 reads CASNNGIEGQTGELFF. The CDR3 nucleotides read TGTGCCAGCAATAACGGTATCGAGGGACAGACCGGGGAGCTGTTTTTT.

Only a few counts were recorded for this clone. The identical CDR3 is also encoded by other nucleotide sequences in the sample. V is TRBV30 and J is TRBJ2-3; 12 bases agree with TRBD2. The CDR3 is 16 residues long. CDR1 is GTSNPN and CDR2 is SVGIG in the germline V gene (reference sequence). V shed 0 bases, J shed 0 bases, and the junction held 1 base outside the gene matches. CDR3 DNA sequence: TGTGCCTGGAGTGTAGGACTAGCGGGAAGCACAGATACGCAGTATTTT. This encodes CAWSVGLAGSTDTQYF.

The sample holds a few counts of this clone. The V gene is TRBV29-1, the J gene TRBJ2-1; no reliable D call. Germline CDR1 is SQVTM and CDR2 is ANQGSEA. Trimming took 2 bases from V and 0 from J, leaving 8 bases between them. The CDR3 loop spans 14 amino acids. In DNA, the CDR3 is TGCAGCGTTGAATCGGCCTACTCCTACAATGAGCAGTTCTTC. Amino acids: CSVESAYSYNEQFF.

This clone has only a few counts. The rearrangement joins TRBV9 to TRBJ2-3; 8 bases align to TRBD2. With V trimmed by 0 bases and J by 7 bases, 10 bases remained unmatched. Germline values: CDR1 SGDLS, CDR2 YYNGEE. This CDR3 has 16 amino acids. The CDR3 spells CASSVVSKRGPNTQYF. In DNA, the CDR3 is TGTGCCAGCAGCGTAGTGTCTAAGCGGGGGCCCAATACGCAGTATTTT. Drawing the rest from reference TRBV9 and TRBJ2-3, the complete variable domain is DSGVTQTPKHLITATGQRVTLRCSPRSGDLSVYWYQQSLDQGLQFLIQYYNGEERAKGNILERFSAQQFPDLHSELNLSSLELGDSALYFCASSVVSKRGPNTQYFGPGTRLTVL.

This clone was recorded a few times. In DNA, the CDR3 is TGTGCCAGCAGCGCGGACTATAGGGCCAATGAGCAGTTCTTC. It specifies CASSADYRANEQFF. J is TRBJ2-1 and V is TRBV7-2; D might be TRBD2 (6 bases). The germline V gene encodes CDR1 SGHTA and CDR2 FQGNSA. The V end was cut by 5 bases, the J end by 6 bases, with 14 bases between. The CDR3 consists of 14 residues.

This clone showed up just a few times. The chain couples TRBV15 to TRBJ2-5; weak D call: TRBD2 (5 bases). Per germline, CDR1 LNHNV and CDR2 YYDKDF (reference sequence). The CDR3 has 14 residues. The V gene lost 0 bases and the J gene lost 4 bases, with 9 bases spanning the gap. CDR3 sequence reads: CATSRDRAGETQYF. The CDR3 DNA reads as TGTGCCACCAGCAGAGATAGGGCGGGAGAGACCCAGTACTTC.

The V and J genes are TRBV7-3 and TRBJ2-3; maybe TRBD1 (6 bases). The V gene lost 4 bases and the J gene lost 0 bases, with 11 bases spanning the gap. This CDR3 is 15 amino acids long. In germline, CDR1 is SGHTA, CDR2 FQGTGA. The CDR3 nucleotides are TGTGCCAGCAGCTCCCAGGGGTTGAGCACAGATACGCAGTATTTT. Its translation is CASSSQGLSTDTQYF.

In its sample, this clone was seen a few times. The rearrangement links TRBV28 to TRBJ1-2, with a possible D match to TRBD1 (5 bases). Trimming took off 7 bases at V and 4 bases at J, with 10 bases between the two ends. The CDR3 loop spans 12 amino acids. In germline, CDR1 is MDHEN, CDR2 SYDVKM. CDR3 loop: CASTREGYGYTF. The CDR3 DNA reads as TGTGCCAGCACCAGGGAAGGCTATGGCTACACCTTC.

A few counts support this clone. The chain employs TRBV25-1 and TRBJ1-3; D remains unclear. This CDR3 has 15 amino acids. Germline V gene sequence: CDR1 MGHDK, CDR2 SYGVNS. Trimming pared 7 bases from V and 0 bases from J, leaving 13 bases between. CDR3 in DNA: TGTGCCAGCACGTCGGTGTCTAACTCTGGAAACACCATATATTTT. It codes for CASTSVSNSGNTIYF.

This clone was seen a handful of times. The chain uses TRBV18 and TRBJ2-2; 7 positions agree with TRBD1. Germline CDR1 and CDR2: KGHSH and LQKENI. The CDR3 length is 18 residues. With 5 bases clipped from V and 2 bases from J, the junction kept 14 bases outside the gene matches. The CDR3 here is CASSAIPLGTVNTGELFF. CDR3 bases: TGTGCCAGCTCAGCCATACCCCTGGGGACAGTTAACACCGGGGAGCTGTTTTTT.